This T cell receptor (beta chain) derives from a study of CD8 T cells in ankylosing spondylitis. Findings of the study overall: Disease-linked clones reportedly concentrated significantly in matched ankylosing spondylitis synovial fluid. Before this, some motif variants had been reported in reactive arthritis synovial fluid and blood. Made up of fewer than ten highly homologous variants, a TCR beta motif appeared characteristic of ankylosing spondylitis blood. Disease-associated clonotypes exhibited CD8+ identity and were relatively infrequent in peripheral blood.

In TCRdb, the 5' RACE reads were re-called with MiXCR into one record per CDR3 protein. Of 290,000 or so distinct CDR3 sequences in the sample, more than 20% are singletons; the top ten hold 3.5%. About this clonotype: The antigen is unknown.

The CDR3 has 16 residues. J was trimmed by 4 bases and V by 10 bases; bases with no gene match: 16. Germline V gene data show CDR1 as SGHNT and CDR2 as YYREEE (reference sequence). Sequenced: blood, either unsorted or a sorted T cell fraction (not recorded which). The sequence was collected from a female donor with ankylosing spondylitis or in good health (not recorded which). The chain uses TRBV5-4 and TRBJ2-3; TRBD2 aligns across 9 bases. In DNA form, the CDR3 reads TGTGCCGGCCGCTGGTCCGGGACTAGCACTCCAGATACGCAGTATTTT. As protein: CAGRWSGTSTPDTQYF.